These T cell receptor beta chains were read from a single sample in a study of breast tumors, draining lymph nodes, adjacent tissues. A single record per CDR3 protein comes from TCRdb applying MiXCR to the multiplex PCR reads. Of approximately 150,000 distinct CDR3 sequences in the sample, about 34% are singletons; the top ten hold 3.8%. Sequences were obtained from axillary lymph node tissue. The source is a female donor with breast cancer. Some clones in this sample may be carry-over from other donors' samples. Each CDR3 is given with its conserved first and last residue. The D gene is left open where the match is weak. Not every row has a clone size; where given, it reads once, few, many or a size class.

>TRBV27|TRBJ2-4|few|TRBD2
TGTGCCAGCAGTCCTCCCGCGGGAGGAGCCAAAAACATTCAGTACTTC
CASSPPAGGAKNIQYF
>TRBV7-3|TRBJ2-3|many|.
TGTGCCAGCAGCTTCGAAACCACAGATACGCAGTATTTT
CASSFETTDTQYF
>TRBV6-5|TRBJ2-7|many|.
TGTGCCAGCAGTTACTCGGAGACAGGCCCGGGGGAGCAGTACTTC
CASSYSETGPGEQYF
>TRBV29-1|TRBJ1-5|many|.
TGCAGCGTAGGGGGCAATCAGCCCCAGCATTTT
CSVGGNQPQHF
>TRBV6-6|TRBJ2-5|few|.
TGTGCCAGCAGTCACGAGCGGATCCAAGAGACCCAGTACTTC
CASSHERIQETQYF
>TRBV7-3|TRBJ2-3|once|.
.
CASSLGQPYEQYFGPGTDTQYF
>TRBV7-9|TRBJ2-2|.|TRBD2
TGTGCCAGCAGCTTAACCGCGGGGGGGGGCACCGGGGAGCTGTTTTTT
CASSLTAGGGTGELFF
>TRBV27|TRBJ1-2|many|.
TGTGCCAGCAGTTTTGGCGGTAACTATGGCTACACCTTC
CASSFGGNYGYTF
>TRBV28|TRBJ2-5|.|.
TGTGCCAGCGCCCGCTCGACCGAGACCCAGTACTTC
CASARSTETQYF
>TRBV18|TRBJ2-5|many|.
TGTGCCAGCTCACAGTACGACGGAGAGACCCAGTACTTC
CASSQYDGETQYF
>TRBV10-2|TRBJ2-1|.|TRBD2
TGCGCCAGCAGTGATCCGGGAGGGCCGAGGAATGAGCAGTTCTTC
CASSDPGGPRNEQFF
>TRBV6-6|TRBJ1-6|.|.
TGTGCCTACGGGCGCAATAGTTCACCCCTCCACTTT
CAYGRNSSPLHF
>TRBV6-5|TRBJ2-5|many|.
TGTGCCAGCAGTGCCCCGGGACACAGAGTTGAGACCCAGTACTTC
CASSAPGHRVETQYF
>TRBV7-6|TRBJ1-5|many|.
TGTGCCAGCAGCTTAGGGGTCAATCAGCCCCAGCATTTT
CASSLGVNQPQHF
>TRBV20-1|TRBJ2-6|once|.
TGCAGTGCTGGTGGGGCTGGGGCCAACGTCCTGACTTTC
CSAGGAGANVLTF
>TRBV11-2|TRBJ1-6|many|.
TGTGCCAGCAGCTCGCGGGGAAGGGAAAATTCACCCCTCCACTTT
CASSSRGRENSPLHF
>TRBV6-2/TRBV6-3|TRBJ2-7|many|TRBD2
TGTGCCAGCAGCACACTCGAGGGACTAGCGGGGGAGCAGTACTTC
CASSTLEGLAGEQYF
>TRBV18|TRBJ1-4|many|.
TGTGCCAGCTCACCAGATCCGGGAGGGGAAAAACTGTTTTTT
CASSPDPGGEKLFF
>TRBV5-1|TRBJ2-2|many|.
TGCGCCAGCAGCCTCACACTAGCGAACACCGGGGAGCTGTTTTTT
CASSLTLANTGELFF
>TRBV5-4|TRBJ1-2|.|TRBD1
TGTGCCAGCAGCTTCCAGGGGGCTGGCGGCTACACCTTC
CASSFQGAGGYTF
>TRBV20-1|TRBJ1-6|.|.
TGCAGTGCTAGGGGGAGTCGCAATTCACCCCTCCACTTT
CSARGSRNSPLHF
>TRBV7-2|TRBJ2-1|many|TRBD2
TGTGCCAGCATTCTGACTAGCGGAGGGGTGGGGAATGAGCAGTTCTTC
CASILTSGGVGNEQFF
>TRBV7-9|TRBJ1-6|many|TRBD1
TGTGCCAGCAGCTTAGTACAGGGGTTCCTCACCCTCCACTTT
CASSLVQGFLTLHF
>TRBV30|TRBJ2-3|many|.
TGTGCCTGGAGTGCCGGACACCTGAAGGATACGCAGTATTTT
CAWSAGHLKDTQYF
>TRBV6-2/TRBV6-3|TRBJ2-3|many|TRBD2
TGTGCCAGCAGGCTCCGACTAGCGGGGAGCACAGATACGCAGTATTTT
CASRLRLAGSTDTQYF
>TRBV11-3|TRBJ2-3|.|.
TGTGCCAGCAGCTTAGAGGAAACCACAGATACGCAGTATTTT
CASSLEETTDTQYF